The TCR beta chain described here comes from a study of T cell changes during pregnancy in multiple sclerosis. The CDR3 runs 14 residues. Germline assignment: CDR1 LNHDA and CDR2 SQIVND (reference sequence). Trimming took 7 bases from V and 4 from J, leaving 16 bases between them. Assay: immunoSEQ multiplex PCR; the TCRdb copy retains only in-frame clones and omits some. Of under 45,000 clones listed, 85% to 95% are singletons. V and J are TRBV19 and TRBJ1-2; a possible D gene is TRBD1 (6 bases). The sample consisted of CD4+ T cells from peripheral blood mononuclear cells, taken after pregnancy. This sequence originates from a female donor with multiple sclerosis, enrolled in a pregnancy study. CDR3 sequence reads: CASNGLQGTYGYTF. The CDR3 DNA follows: TGTGCCAGTAATGGGCTACAGGGAACCTATGGCTACACCTTC.